The rows below give T cell receptor beta chains drawn from one sample of a study of T cell responses to AZD1222 COVID-19 vaccine. Clones were sequenced by immunoSEQ multiplex PCR, and TCRdb holds only the in-frame ones, with some missing. In the table there are about 120,000 clones, around 86% of which are singletons. The material was peripheral blood, obtained on day 0 of AZD1222 vaccination. The origin of the receptors is an adult in good health. The conserved cysteine and the conserved F or W are not part of the CDR3 here. Fields, in order: V gene, CDR3 protein.

v_call: TRBV14
cdr3_aa: ASSQDLIEKLF

v_call: TRBV5-1
cdr3_aa: ASSSGGGGTEAF

v_call: TRBV10-2
cdr3_aa: ASSDLSYEQY

v_call: TRBV4-2
cdr3_aa: ASSQGDRPQETQY

v_call: TRBV7-9
cdr3_aa: ASSFHRGLRTEAF

v_call: TRBV6-1
cdr3_aa: ASSEWQGGLGEQY

v_call: TRBV3-1/TRBV3-2
cdr3_aa: ASSQFLSNQPQH

v_call: TRBV10-3
cdr3_aa: AISTLTGGRNNEQF

v_call: TRBV9
cdr3_aa: ASSASGTGGTDTQY

v_call: TRBV11-2
cdr3_aa: ASSLVTEAF